The sequence of this T cell receptor beta chain was determined in a study of CD8+CD57+ T cells in acquired aplastic anemia (dated by TCRdb to 2017 to 2018). Some background on the complete study: A mean of approximately 2.9 ug of DNA, ranging from about 0.2 to 27.4 ug, was extracted from sorted CD4+ and CD8+ cells. Healthy donor samples averaged about 10 million reads for CD4+ and roughly 12 million for CD8+ cells.

In this study, sorted CD4+ and CD8+ T cells from the blood of healthy subjects and of severe aplastic anemia patients had their TCR repertoires deep-sequenced. Ficoll-Paque density gradient centrifugation was used to isolate peripheral blood mononuclear cells. Before DNA extraction, CD4+ and CD8+ T cells were sorted by FACS or by magnetic beads. Genomic DNA was used as template for profiling of TCR beta VDJ combinations and CDR3 sequences. An Illumina HiSeq 2000 was used for TCR repertoire sequencing. The paper's data handling went like this. TRBV/TRBJ rearrangement plots, CDR3 size and DJ length profiles, and Simpson's diversity index were used to assess repertoires. The most abundant DNA sequence in the deep sequencing data was taken as the immunodominant clone. CDR3 amino acid sequences were screened for sharing across subjects and compared with published repertoires and the VDJdb database. TCRdb ran its own pipeline on the public reads, namely fastp trimming at Q25 and MiXCR clone calling, and kept in-frame beta chains. Entries are consolidated by CDR3 protein sequence, retaining the most common genes and DNA. In this record, the V and J calls reflect TCRdb's handling and not the investigators' own analysis. This sample gives approximately 50,000 distinct CDR3 sequences in total; approximately 72% of them show up just once. The ten biggest clones cover 34% of the sample.

Spanning cysteine to phenylalanine, the CDR3 consists of 17 amino acids. Only CDR3 DNA is held: 51 bases, read in frame from base 1. Sequences SGDLS (CDR1) and YYNGEE (CDR2) are obtained from the germline V gene. In the case of this clonotype: Its antigen remains unidentified. One junction end disagrees with the germline gene, perhaps due to a read error.

The research as a whole found: No significant difference in CD8+ Simpson's diversity was found between patients and healthy controls (P=0.060). Roughly 31 CD8+ CDR3 sequences were shared between patients and controls but appeared highly expressed in patients and within their immunodominant clones.

The V and J genes are TRBV9 and TRBJ1-3; tentative D gene TRBD1, with 6 bases matching. The sample comprised sorted CD4+, CD8+, or CD8+CD57+ T cells (not recorded which) from PBMCs. The source of this sequence is a human donor in good health, serving as a control. The sequenced DNA is TGCGCCAGCAGCGTAGGAGGGGGTGGTTTAGCCGGAAACACCATATATTTT. The translation is CASSVGGGGLAGNTIYF.